Listed below are T cell receptor beta chains from one sample, sequenced in a study of blood T cell repertoires in COVID-19. TCRdb's copy holds only in-frame clones and misses some; the assay was immunoSEQ multiplex PCR. The sample lists about 240,000 clones; about 83% were seen once. Material: peripheral blood. All receptors come from a man between 25 and 39 years old who had recovered from COVID-19. Each CDR3 is given with its conserved first and last residue. The D gene is left open where the match is weak. Clone size appears in some rows only: once, few, many, or a class for an expanded clone.

v_call: TRBV18
clone_size: .
j_call: TRBJ2-5
d_call: TRBD2
cdr3_nt: TGTGCCAGCTCACCACCGGACCGAGTAGCGGGGGGCTGGGAGACCCAGTACTTC
cdr3_aa: CASSPPDRVAGGWETQYF

v_call: TRBV19
clone_size: .
j_call: TRBJ1-1
d_call: TRBD1
cdr3_nt: TGTGCCAGTAGTTTTGGGACAGGGTGGGAAGAGTGGTGGAGGACTGAAGCTTTCTTT
cdr3_aa: CASSFGTGWEEWWRTEAFF

v_call: TRBV3-1/TRBV3-2
clone_size: .
j_call: TRBJ2-5
d_call: TRBD2
cdr3_nt: TGTGCCAGCAGCCCCTCGGGACTAGCGGAGACCCAGTACTTC
cdr3_aa: CASSPSGLAETQYF

v_call: TRBV6-5
clone_size: .
j_call: TRBJ1-5
d_call: .
cdr3_nt: TGTGCCAGCAGTTCCTTAAATGCAGGGTTAAATCAGCCCCAGCATTTT
cdr3_aa: CASSSLNAGLNQPQHF

v_call: TRBV4-1
clone_size: .
j_call: TRBJ1-5
d_call: .
cdr3_nt: TGCGCCAGCAGCCAAGGGCTGAATCAGCCCCAGCATTTT
cdr3_aa: CASSQGLNQPQHF

v_call: TRBV7-9
clone_size: .
j_call: TRBJ1-5
d_call: TRBD1
cdr3_nt: TGTGCCAGCAGCCAGGGGGCTAATCAGCCCCAGCATTTT
cdr3_aa: CASSQGANQPQHF

v_call: TRBV29-1
clone_size: .
j_call: TRBJ1-3
d_call: TRBD1
cdr3_nt: TGCGCCCAGCGGGGGACAGGGGATGTTAAGTCTGGAAACACCATATATTTT
cdr3_aa: CAQRGTGDVKSGNTIYF

v_call: TRBV6-5
clone_size: .
j_call: TRBJ2-5
d_call: .
cdr3_nt: TGTGCCAGTAGCCCGGACAGCCAAGAGACCCAGTACTTC
cdr3_aa: CASSPDSQETQYF

v_call: TRBV28
clone_size: .
j_call: TRBJ1-1
d_call: .
cdr3_nt: TGTGCCAGCAGTTTACGCAGGGAGAACACTGAAGCTTTCTTT
cdr3_aa: CASSLRRENTEAFF

v_call: TRBV3-1/TRBV3-2
clone_size: .
j_call: TRBJ2-1
d_call: TRBD2
cdr3_nt: TGTGCCAGCAGCCGCGTCCATAGCGGGGGGGTTGATGAGCAGTTCTTC
cdr3_aa: CASSRVHSGGVDEQFF

v_call: TRBV7-8
clone_size: .
j_call: TRBJ2-1
d_call: .
cdr3_nt: TGTGCCAGCAGCTTAGAGGAGGGGCGGAGGTCCTACAATGAGCAGTTCTTC
cdr3_aa: CASSLEEGRRSYNEQFF

v_call: TRBV7-8
clone_size: .
j_call: TRBJ1-6
d_call: .
cdr3_nt: TGTGCCAGCAGCTCCAGCCGACCCCCCGGGGTGTTTAATTCACCCCTCCACTTT
cdr3_aa: CASSSSRPPGVFNSPLHF

v_call: TRBV5-4
clone_size: .
j_call: TRBJ1-3
d_call: .
cdr3_nt: TGTGCCAGCAGCCGAGCGGGTTCTGGAAACACCATATATTTT
cdr3_aa: CASSRAGSGNTIYF

v_call: TRBV6-5
clone_size: once
j_call: TRBJ1-1
d_call: TRBD1
cdr3_nt: TGTGCCAGCGGTCTTAGGGACAGGGGGCTCGCTGAAGCTTTCTTT
cdr3_aa: CASGLRDRGLAEAFF

v_call: TRBV3-1/TRBV3-2
clone_size: .
j_call: TRBJ2-1
d_call: .
cdr3_nt: TGTGCCAGCACCCTACAGGTAGCCTCCTACAATGAGCAGTTCTTC
cdr3_aa: CASTLQVASYNEQFF

v_call: TRBV3-1/TRBV3-2
clone_size: .
j_call: TRBJ2-5
d_call: .
cdr3_nt: TGTGCCAGCAGCCGACGACTAGAAGAGACCCAGTACTTC
cdr3_aa: CASSRRLEETQYF

v_call: TRBV29-1
clone_size: few
j_call: TRBJ2-1
d_call: TRBD1
cdr3_nt: TGCAGCGTTGACTCGCCAGGGGGATCCTACAATGAGCAGTTCTTC
cdr3_aa: CSVDSPGGSYNEQFF

v_call: TRBV11-3
clone_size: .
j_call: TRBJ2-3
d_call: .
cdr3_nt: TGTGCCAGCAGCTTCTCCCAAAACTCAGATACGCAGTATTTT
cdr3_aa: CASSFSQNSDTQYF

v_call: TRBV11-3
clone_size: few
j_call: TRBJ2-1
d_call: .
cdr3_nt: TGTGCCAGCAGCTTAGGCAGGGCAGATGAGCAGTTCTTC
cdr3_aa: CASSLGRADEQFF

v_call: TRBV2
clone_size: many
j_call: TRBJ1-2
d_call: .
cdr3_nt: TGTGCCAGCAATACCCCGGCATCAACAGGGTATGGCTACACCTTC
cdr3_aa: CASNTPASTGYGYTF

v_call: TRBV7-9
clone_size: .
j_call: TRBJ1-2
d_call: TRBD1
cdr3_nt: TGTGCCAGCAGACAGGGGTCGACAGGGGTCGCCTATGGCTACACCTTC
cdr3_aa: CASRQGSTGVAYGYTF

v_call: TRBV7-9
clone_size: once
j_call: TRBJ1-1
d_call: .
cdr3_nt: TGTGCCAGCAGCTTAGCTCACGGGGTCACTGAAGCTTTCTTT
cdr3_aa: CASSLAHGVTEAFF

v_call: TRBV19
clone_size: .
j_call: TRBJ2-7
d_call: .
cdr3_nt: TGTGCCAGTAGTATAAATTCAATTGGGCCCCAGTACTTC
cdr3_aa: CASSINSIGPQYF

v_call: TRBV19
clone_size: few
j_call: TRBJ2-5
d_call: .
cdr3_nt: TGTGCCAGTAGTATCTCAGGGGTCCAAGAGACCCAGTACTTC
cdr3_aa: CASSISGVQETQYF

v_call: TRBV19
clone_size: .
j_call: TRBJ2-1
d_call: TRBD2
cdr3_nt: TGTGCCAGTAATCGACTAGCGGGGAAGAATGAGCAGTTCTTC
cdr3_aa: CASNRLAGKNEQFF

v_call: TRBV5-1
clone_size: .
j_call: TRBJ1-6
d_call: .
cdr3_nt: TGCGCCAGCAGCGTCGAGGAGGGAGGGAGTTCACCCCTCCACTTT
cdr3_aa: CASSVEEGGSSPLHF

v_call: TRBV5-3
clone_size: .
j_call: TRBJ1-5
d_call: TRBD1
cdr3_nt: TGTGCCTTCCCCCCGGGACAGGGGGCGCGAGAAGGCAATCAGCCCCAGCATTTT
cdr3_aa: CAFPPGQGAREGNQPQHF

v_call: TRBV2
clone_size: .
j_call: TRBJ2-7
d_call: .
cdr3_nt: TGTGCCAGCAGTGGAGGGTTTATCTCCTACGAGCAGTACTTC
cdr3_aa: CASSGGFISYEQYF

v_call: TRBV7-9
clone_size: .
j_call: TRBJ2-7
d_call: .
cdr3_nt: TGTGCCAGCAGCCCCGCCTACAGGGTGGCCTACGAGCAGTACTTC
cdr3_aa: CASSPAYRVAYEQYF

v_call: TRBV4-2
clone_size: .
j_call: TRBJ1-4
d_call: .
cdr3_nt: TGTGCCAGCCAGAACAGTGAAAAACTGTTTTTT
cdr3_aa: CASQNSEKLFF

v_call: TRBV24-1
clone_size: .
j_call: TRBJ2-2
d_call: TRBD1
cdr3_nt: TGTGCCACCAGTCGGGGGGACAGGGAAGCCGGGGAGCTGTTTTTT
cdr3_aa: CATSRGDREAGELFF

v_call: TRBV11-2
clone_size: .
j_call: TRBJ2-2
d_call: TRBD2
cdr3_nt: TGTGCCAGCAGCTCCCCCGGACTAGCCAACACCGGGGAGCTGTTTTTT
cdr3_aa: CASSSPGLANTGELFF

v_call: TRBV2
clone_size: once
j_call: TRBJ2-5
d_call: .
cdr3_nt: TGTGCCAGCAGCGGAGGGGTGGGAGAGACCCAGTACTTC
cdr3_aa: CASSGGVGETQYF

v_call: TRBV5-4
clone_size: .
j_call: TRBJ1-6
d_call: .
cdr3_nt: TGTGCCAGCAGCTTTTCAGGCGCCCTCACCAATAATTCACCCCTCCACTTT
cdr3_aa: CASSFSGALTNNSPLHF

v_call: TRBV7-7
clone_size: .
j_call: TRBJ2-5
d_call: TRBD1
cdr3_nt: TGTGCCAGCAGCATGGGACAGGGGTGGACAGGGGCCCAGTACTTC
cdr3_aa: CASSMGQGWTGAQYF

v_call: TRBV3-1/TRBV3-2
clone_size: .
j_call: TRBJ2-7
d_call: .
cdr3_nt: TGTGCCAGCAGCCAAGCCCCTAGTTTATCCTACGAGCAGTACTTC
cdr3_aa: CASSQAPSLSYEQYF

v_call: TRBV19
clone_size: .
j_call: TRBJ2-5
d_call: .
cdr3_nt: TGTGCCAGTAGTCCCACTACGAGTGGAGAGACCCAGTACTTC
cdr3_aa: CASSPTTSGETQYF

v_call: TRBV29-1
clone_size: .
j_call: TRBJ2-2
d_call: TRBD2
cdr3_nt: TGCAGCGTACGGACTAGCGGGGGGGCCTACGGGGAGCTGTTTTTT
cdr3_aa: CSVRTSGGAYGELFF

v_call: TRBV6-6
clone_size: once
j_call: TRBJ2-7
d_call: .
cdr3_nt: TGTGCCAGCAGTTACTCGGCTGATCTCCTCTACGAGCAGTACTTC
cdr3_aa: CASSYSADLLYEQYF

v_call: TRBV11-2
clone_size: .
j_call: TRBJ2-5
d_call: TRBD2
cdr3_nt: TGTGCCAGCAGCTTACGGGGGGACCGCCAAGAGACCCAGTACTTC
cdr3_aa: CASSLRGDRQETQYF

v_call: TRBV5-8
clone_size: .
j_call: TRBJ1-2
d_call: .
cdr3_nt: TGTGCCAGCAGCAGCCAGGGTTTCAGAGGCTACACCTTC
cdr3_aa: CASSSQGFRGYTF

v_call: TRBV19
clone_size: .
j_call: TRBJ2-7
d_call: TRBD1
cdr3_nt: TGTGCCAGTAGTATGGGCTCGTGGACAGGGGAGCAGTACTTC
cdr3_aa: CASSMGSWTGEQYF